This is a list of T cell receptor beta chains from one sample in a study of blood T cells in healthy people across ages. TCRdb itself ran the 5' RACE reads through MiXCR, one entry per CDR3 protein. The sample holds fewer than 800,000 distinct CDR3 sequences, 20% to 25% seen once. These data are also associated with another study on T cells of mothers and their children.

The material sequenced was blood. All receptors derive from a boy aged 5-17 years in good health. Both conserved end residues are part of each CDR3. A D gene is named only where the DNA matches it firmly. Size is omitted from some rows. Given values are once, few, many or a class for expanded clones.

.	TRBV12-3/TRBV12-4	TRBJ2-1	few	TGTGCCACCAGGGGGAGCAGCGGGGGCAATGAGCAGTTCTTC	CATRGSSGGNEQFF
.	TRBV29-1	TRBJ1-2	few	TGCAGCGTTGACGGGGGTTCTAACTATGGCTACACCTTC	CSVDGGSNYGYTF
.	TRBV18	TRBJ2-5	.	TGTGCCAGCTCACCGCGGAGGCAGGAGATCCAAGAGACCCAGTACTTC	CASSPRRQEIQETQYF
TRBD1	TRBV6-5	TRBJ1-1	few	TGTGCCAGCAGTTTAAAACAGGGGGCCACTGAAGCTTTCTTT	CASSLKQGATEAFF
TRBD2	TRBV4-1	TRBJ2-5	few	TGCGCCAGCAGCCAGACTAGCGGGGATGAGACCCAGTACTTC	CASSQTSGDETQYF
TRBD2	TRBV29-1	TRBJ2-1	.	TGCAGCGGAGGTAGCGGGCTAGAAGATGAGCAGTTCTTC	CSGGSGLEDEQFF
.	TRBV12-3/TRBV12-4	TRBJ1-2	.	TGTGCCAGCAGTAAGGGGGACTATGGCTACACCTTC	CASSKGDYGYTF
.	TRBV24-1	TRBJ1-4	.	TGTGCCACCAGTGGAGGCGGAAATGAAAAACTGTTTTTT	CATSGGGNEKLFF
.	TRBV18	TRBJ2-6	.	TGTGCCAGCTCACCGGTCCAAGCCGGGGCCAACGTCCTGACTTTC	CASSPVQAGANVLTF
TRBD1	TRBV12-3/TRBV12-4	TRBJ2-5	few	TGTGCCAGCAGACCGGGACAGGGTCCGATGACCCAGTACTTC	CASRPGQGPMTQYF
.	TRBV21-1	TRBJ2-5	.	TGTGCCAGCAGCAGCAAGACAGGGGATAAAGAGACCCAGTACTTC	CASSSKTGDKETQYF
.	TRBV27	TRBJ2-1	.	TGTGCCAGCAGTTTAGTAGCGAACAATGAGCAGTTCTTC	CASSLVANNEQFF
TRBD1	TRBV4-3	TRBJ2-7	.	TGCGCCAGCAGCCAAGATTGGCAGGGGGCCTACGAGCAGTACTTC	CASSQDWQGAYEQYF
.	TRBV5-5	TRBJ2-7	.	TGTGCCAGCAGCTTGGCCGGGACATTGAGCTCCTACGAGCAGTACTTC	CASSLAGTLSSYEQYF
TRBD1	TRBV5-1	TRBJ2-1	.	TGCGCCAGCAGCTCCTCCGGGACAGGGAATAATGAGCAGTTCTTC	CASSSSGTGNNEQFF
.	TRBV28	TRBJ2-2	.	TGTGCCAGCAGTGCCAGCGGGCTGAACACCGGGGAGCTGTTTTTT	CASSASGLNTGELFF
.	TRBV7-8	TRBJ1-6	.	TGTGCCAGCAGCTTAGCGGGTGATTCACCCCTCCACTTT	CASSLAGDSPLHF
.	TRBV12-3/TRBV12-4	TRBJ2-5	few	TGTGCCAGCAGTTTGCAGAGTAGAGAGACCCAGTACTTC	CASSLQSRETQYF
.	TRBV12-3/TRBV12-4	TRBJ2-5	once	TGTGCCAGCAGTGGCTGGGTATCGGGGGCGGAGACCCAGTACTTC	CASSGWVSGAETQYF
.	TRBV12-3/TRBV12-4	TRBJ1-2	.	TGTGCCAGCAGTTTAGACTCGGGGTGGCGGGGCTACACCTTC	CASSLDSGWRGYTF
.	TRBV18	TRBJ2-7	few	TGTGCCAGCTCGGAGACTGGAGGCGGATCCTACGAGCAGTACTTC	CASSETGGGSYEQYF
.	TRBV7-9	TRBJ1-2	few	TGTGCCAGCAGCTTAGCGGGGGTGACTACTAACTATGGCTACACCTTC	CASSLAGVTTNYGYTF
.	TRBV5-5	TRBJ1-5	.	TGTGCCAGCAGCTTGGGGGACAATATTCAGCCCCAGCATTTT	CASSLGDNIQPQHF
.	TRBV6-2/TRBV6-3	TRBJ2-5	.	TGTGCCAGCAGTCCGCTTTGGGCTCCCCGTCAAGAGACCCAGTACTTC	CASSPLWAPRQETQYF
.	TRBV15	TRBJ2-1	.	TGTGCCACCAGCAGAGCGGCGCCCTACAATGAGCAGTTCTTC	CATSRAAPYNEQFF